One sample yielded the 29 T cell receptor beta chains listed below, sequenced in a study of response to subunit inactivated influenza vaccine. Each CDR3 protein gets one entry after TCRdb re-called the RT-PCR reads with MiXCR. The data contain 500,000 to 600,000 distinct CDR3 sequences, 15% to 20% of them seen just once; the ten biggest clones take up less than 4%. The sequenced sample was CD4+ T cells sorted from PBMCs, obtained less than 25 months after vaccination. These receptor sequences come from a man between 50 and 69 years old who received an inactivated influenza vaccine.

V gene TRBV4-2 combines with J gene TRBJ1-1, with 8 bases lining up with TRBD1. The junction had 3 bases not matched to a gene; V was cut back by 1 base and J by 5 bases. This CDR3 is built from 14 residues. Germline V lookup: CDR1 LGHNA, CDR2 YNFKEQ. The CDR3 loop is CASSQGQGTTEAFF. The DNA of the CDR3 is TGTGCCAGCAGCCAAGGACAGGGGACTACTGAAGCTTTCTTT.

There are many counts of this clonotype. The genes are TRBV5-4 and TRBJ2-7, with TRBD1 matching over 7 bases. Germline V gene lookup returns CDR1 SGHNT and CDR2 YYREEE (reference sequence). The junction had 9 bases not matched to a gene; V was cut back by 0 bases and J by 6 bases. This CDR3 is built from 15 residues. The CDR3 DNA reads as TGTGCCAGCAGCTTGGAGCCCAGGGGGAAGGGCGAGCAGTACTTC. Translated, it gives CASSLEPRGKGEQYF.

The chain uses TRBV6-1 and TRBJ2-7; D gene uncertain. The CDR3 is made up of 13 amino acids. V was pared by 9 bases and J by 2 bases, with 14 bases between. The germline gives CDR1 MNHNS, CDR2 SASEGT. The CDR3 reads CASRRSQTYEQYF. DNA for the CDR3: TGTGCCAGTAGGCGATCTCAAACCTACGAGCAGTACTTC.

This clonotype has only a few counts. This chain links TRBV7-9 with TRBJ2-7, with D perhaps TRBD1 (6 bases). V dropped 5 bases and J dropped 3 bases, with 11 bases sitting between them. The CDR3 sequence is 13 residues long. Germline CDR1 reads SEHNR; CDR2 reads FQNEAQ (reference sequence). The CDR3 DNA reads as TGTGCCAGCAGCACCCAGGGGTACTACGAGCAGTACTTC. This gives the protein CASSTQGYYEQYF.

In this sample, this clonotype turned up once. This chain links TRBV29-1 with TRBJ1-2; D not certain. The V end lost 7 bases, the J end lost 8 bases, and 11 bases lay between the germline ends. The V gene's germline CDR1 is SQVTM and CDR2 ANQGSEA. This CDR3 is 10 amino acids long. CDR3 residues: CSAYLTGYTF. The CDR3 bases are TGCAGCGCCTACCTTACGGGCTACACCTTC.

This sequence joins TRBV29-1 and TRBJ1-4, with 8 nucleotides matching TRBD1. Germline CDR1 SQVTM, CDR2 ANQGSEA. The CDR3 spans 15 residues. V shed 5 bases and J 5 bases; nucleotides not matched to a gene: 10. CDR3 amino acids: CSVLPTGQVNEKLFF. The CDR3 DNA reads as TGCAGCGTTCTACCTACGGGACAGGTGAATGAAAAACTGTTTTTT.

This clonotype was found a few times. The rearrangement links TRBV7-2 to TRBJ2-3; no definite D call. The CDR3 has 14 amino acids. Trimming took off 5 bases at V and 2 bases at J, with 11 bases between the two ends. CDR1 and CDR2 from the germline V gene are SGHTA and FQGNSA. This chain's CDR3 is CASSPVGTTDTQYF. The CDR3 region has the DNA TGTGCCAGCAGCCCGGTGGGAACCACAGATACGCAGTATTTT.

This clonotype was observed a handful of times. The rearrangement uses TRBV7-9 and TRBJ2-3; D perhaps matches TRBD2 (5 bases). Germline V gives CDR1 SEHNR, CDR2 FQNEAQ (reference sequence). Trimming stripped 2 bases from V and 0 bases from J, with 9 bases between. The CDR3 covers 15 residues. The CDR3 spells CASSLSGKSTDTQYF. The CDR3 DNA sequence: TGTGCCAGCAGCTTATCGGGGAAAAGCACAGATACGCAGTATTTT.

This clonotype was seen a handful of times. The chain couples TRBV7-2 to TRBJ2-5, with 10 bases lining up with TRBD2. Losses at the gene ends were 5 bases for V and 4 bases for J; bases not matched to a gene: 7. The CDR3 totals 15 residues. Germline-derived CDR1 and CDR2 are SGHTA and FQGNSA. The CDR3 DNA follows: TGTGCCAGCAGCCCCCGTTGGACTAGCGGAGAGACCCAGTACTTC. It yields the protein CASSPRWTSGETQYF.

This chain connects TRBV10-3 to TRBJ2-1; TRBD2 matches 16 bases. Germline CDR1 is ENHRY and CDR2 is SYGVKD. V was clipped by 10 bases and J by 6 bases; unmatched bases: 9. The length of the CDR3 is 16 residues. CDR3 nucleotide sequence: TGTGCCACCCGTGGGACTAGCGGGAGGGGGGGCAATGAGCAGTTCTTC. Its protein product is CATRGTSGRGGNEQFF.

In this sample, this clonotype turned up a few times. This chain uses TRBV7-3 with TRBJ2-5; the D is unclear. The V end lost 2 bases, the J end lost 2 bases, and 12 bases lay between the germline ends. Germline CDR1 is SGHTA and CDR2 is FQGTGA. The CDR3 loop spans 15 amino acids. CDR3 DNA: TGTGCCAGCAGCTTAGCTGGGCTGAGTCAAGAGACCCAGTACTTC. Translation gives CASSLAGLSQETQYF.

In the case of this clonotype: A much larger clone lies one base from this, so it may be a read error. The CDR3 does not end in the conserved phenylalanine or tryptophan, so this is likely a read error. The V and J genes are TRBV12-3 or TRBV12-4 and TRBJ2-3, with unresolved D. The V and J ends lost 3 bases and 1 base respectively, with 8 bases between them. The CDR3 is 14 residues long. DNA of the CDR3: TGTGCCAGCAGTTTGACGGCGGGCACAGATACGCAGTATTCT. It encodes CASSLTAGTDTQYS.

This clonotype was seen at least ten times. The V and J genes are TRBV6-5 and TRBJ2-4, with D possibly being TRBD1 (6 bases). This CDR3 is 14 amino acids long. Germline CDR1 MNHEY, CDR2 SVGAGI. The ends were cut back, 0 bases at V and 6 bases at J, with 9 bases in the middle. DNA for the CDR3: TGTGCCAGCAGTTACTCGAGAGGGGGAAACATTCAGTACTTC. It codes for CASSYSRGGNIQYF.

This clonotype has more than one count but fewer than ten. The chain employs TRBV5-1 and TRBJ1-2; TRBD1 is a possible D gene (5 bases). Germline lookup yields CDR1 SGHRS and CDR2 YFSETQ. V lost 3 bases and J 4 bases, leaving 19 bases between the germline ends. The CDR3 sequence is 16 residues long. In nucleotides, the CDR3 is TGCGCCAGCAGCTCCACCGGGACCCACGCCTCCTATGGCTACACCTTC. It yields the protein CASSSTGTHASYGYTF.

The gene calls are TRBV20-1 and TRBJ1-2; D possibly corresponds to TRBD1 (6 bases). This CDR3 region has 11 residues. V was trimmed by 6 bases and J by 8 bases, leaving 13 bases between them. Germline V gene lookup returns CDR1 DFQATT and CDR2 SNEGSKA (reference sequence). The CDR3 reads CSAYREGGYTF. The CDR3 DNA sequence: TGCAGTGCATACAGGGAAGGCGGCTACACCTTC.

The chain recombines TRBV6-2 or TRBV6-3 with TRBJ2-1; 8 bases map to TRBD1. CDR1 and CDR2 (germline): MNHEY, SVGEGT. J lost 7 bases, V lost 5 bases, and 7 bases had no gene match. This CDR3 spans 14 amino acids. The CDR3 spells CASSRSRGRNEQFF. Written as DNA, the CDR3 is TGTGCCAGCAGTCGCAGCAGGGGGCGGAATGAGCAGTTCTTC.

This clonotype was found a few times. Written as DNA, the CDR3 is TGCAGCGTTGAAATCAGGACAGGGTCAACGAACAATGAGCAGTTCTTC. As protein: CSVEIRTGSTNNEQFF. The genes are TRBV29-1 and TRBJ2-1, with 8 bases fitting TRBD1. The V segment lost 2 bases and the J segment 5 bases; nucleotides outside the gene matches: 11. The CDR3 spans 16 residues. CDR1 is SQVTM and CDR2 is ANQGSEA in the germline V gene.

The CDR3 DNA reads TGTGCCAGCAGTCCCTGGACAGGGTCGTCCTACAATGAGCAGTTCTTC. Amino acids: CASSPWTGSSYNEQFF. V and J are TRBV28 and TRBJ2-1, with 8 bases fitting TRBD1. Germline CDR1 is MDHEN and CDR2 is SYDVKM. This CDR3 region has 16 residues. With 5 bases clipped from V and 1 base from J, the junction kept 7 bases outside the gene matches.

This clonotype was seen more than once but under ten times. With a much larger clone just one base away, this may be a read error. CDR3 in amino acids: CASRYQETQYF. The CDR3 bases are TGTGCCAGCAGATACCAAGAGACCCAGTACTTC. The chain recombines TRBV12-3 or TRBV12-4 with TRBJ2-5; D is unresolved. This CDR3 contains 11 residues. V lost 6 bases, J lost 0 bases, and 2 bases lay in between.

This clonotype was found a few times. The chain employs TRBV5-1 and TRBJ1-4; the D gene is possibly TRBD1 (5 bases). CDR1 is SGHRS and CDR2 is YFSETQ in the germline V gene. With 0 bases removed from V and 8 bases from J, the gap between germline ends came to 14 bases. CDR3 length equals 15 residues. The CDR3 DNA is TGCGCCAGCAGCTTGGCCACGGGGCGAGGAGAAAAACTGTTTTTT. Protein: CASSLATGRGEKLFF. Full variable domain (remainder filled in from reference TRBV5-1 and TRBJ1-4): KAGVTQTPRYLIKTRGQQVTLSCSPISGHRSVSWYQQTPGQGLQFLFEYFSETQRNKGNFPGRFSGRQFSNSRSEMNVSTLELGDSALYLCASSLATGRGEKLFFGSGTQLSVL.

The rearrangement links TRBV12-3 or TRBV12-4 to TRBJ2-6, with 8 nucleotides matching TRBD2. V shed 7 bases, J shed 9 bases, and the junction held 17 bases outside the gene matches. The length of the CDR3 is 17 residues. The CDR3 DNA reads as TGTGCCAGCACTCCCGGGGGGGGGATGGAGGGGTACAACGTCCTGACTTTC. It is translated as CASTPGGGMEGYNVLTF.

A few counts support this clonotype. The J gene is TRBJ1-2, the V gene TRBV15; 11 nucleotides match TRBD1. In germline, CDR1 is LNHNV, CDR2 YYDKDF (reference sequence). V trimming: 0 bases; J trimming: 7 bases; junction bases outside the gene matches: 4. The CDR3 totals 15 residues. CDR3 sequence: CATSREGTGGAGYTF. CDR3 nucleotides: TGTGCCACCAGCAGAGAGGGGACAGGGGGAGCTGGCTACACCTTC.

This clonotype was picked up a small number of times. The chain has TRBV7-2 and TRBJ1-1, with unresolved D. This CDR3 spans 11 amino acids. CDR1 and CDR2 (germline): SGHTA, FQGNSA. Trimming removed 4 bases at V and 6 bases at J, with 6 bases between. DNA for the CDR3: TGTGCCAGCAGCTCCTTTCCTGAAGCTTTCTTT. Its translation is CASSSFPEAFF.

This clonotype was recorded a few times. The V call is TRBV6-1, the J call TRBJ2-7; D remains ambiguous. This CDR3 is built from 13 residues. V gave up 8 bases and J gave up 0 bases, with 11 bases separating them. Germline assignment: CDR1 MNHNS and CDR2 SASEGT. This chain's CDR3 is CASRLLTSYEQYF. CDR3 DNA sequence: TGTGCCAGCCGGTTGCTTACCTCCTACGAGCAGTACTTC.

The chain links TRBV12-3 or TRBV12-4 to TRBJ2-7; tentative D call: TRBD2 (6 bases). CDR3 length: 13 residues. Deletions cut 7 bases from V and 4 bases from J, with 14 bases between. CDR3 protein: CASTRDSAYEQYF. CDR3 DNA sequence: TGTGCCAGCACCCGGGACTCTGCTTACGAGCAGTACTTC.

This clonotype was observed a few times. The chain uses TRBV7-3 and TRBJ2-7; 8 bases map to TRBD1. Germline CDR1 reads SGHTA; CDR2 reads FQGTGA. The CDR3 is 14 amino acids. Trimming removed 2 bases from V and 3 bases from J; junction bases left unmatched: 3. CDR3 nucleotides: TGTGCCAGCAGCTTAGCAGGGGGCCACTACGAGCAGTACTTC. Its protein product is CASSLAGGHYEQYF.

The chain uses TRBV11-2 and TRBJ2-5; 10 bases map to TRBD1. The CDR3 is made up of 18 amino acids. The V gene's germline CDR1 is SGHAT and CDR2 FQNNGV. J gave up 3 bases and V 4 bases, and 14 bases lay outside the gene matches. CDR3: CASSSGQGNRTSEETQYF. For the CDR3, the DNA is TGTGCCAGCAGCTCGGGACAGGGGAATAGGACGTCGGAAGAGACCCAGTACTTC.

This clonotype has only a few counts. The chain recombines TRBV12-3 or TRBV12-4 with TRBJ2-7, with D possibly matching TRBD1 (6 bases). The CDR3 extends over 13 amino acids. The germline V and J ends were trimmed by 5 bases and 3 bases, with 11 bases remaining between them. CDR3 sequence: CASSPRTVYEQYF. In DNA form, the CDR3 reads TGTGCCAGCAGTCCGCGGACAGTCTACGAGCAGTACTTC.

The chain joins TRBV11-2 to TRBJ2-2; TRBD1 matches 8 bases. Trimming cost V 6 bases and J 6 bases; bases outside gene matches: 15. In germline, CDR1 is SGHAT, CDR2 FQNNGV. CDR3 size: 17 residues. The CDR3 sequence is CASSPPTGGNFAGELFF. The DNA for the CDR3 is TGTGCCAGCAGTCCCCCCACAGGGGGAAATTTCGCCGGGGAGCTGTTTTTT. Full variable domain (outside the CDR3, taken from reference TRBV11-2 and TRBJ2-2): EAGVAQSPRYKIIEKRQSVAFWCNPISGHATLYWYQQILGQGPKLLIQFQNNGVVDDSQLPKDRFSAERLKGVDSTLKIQPAKLEDSAVYLCASSPPTGGNFAGELFFGEGSRLTVL.